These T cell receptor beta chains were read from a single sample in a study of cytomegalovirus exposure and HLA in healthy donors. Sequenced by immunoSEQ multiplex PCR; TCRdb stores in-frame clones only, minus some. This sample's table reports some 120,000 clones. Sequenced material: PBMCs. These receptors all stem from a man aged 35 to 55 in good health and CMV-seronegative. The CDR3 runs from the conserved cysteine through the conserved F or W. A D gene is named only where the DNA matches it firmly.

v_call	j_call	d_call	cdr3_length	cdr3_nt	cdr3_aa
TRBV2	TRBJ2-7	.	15	TGTGCCAGCAGCCCCGACGGAGGTCCATCCTACGAGCAGTACTTC	CASSPDGGPSYEQYF
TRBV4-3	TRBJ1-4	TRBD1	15	TGCGCCAGCAGCCGGCTGGGACAGGGAGATGAAAAACTGTTTTTT	CASSRLGQGDEKLFF
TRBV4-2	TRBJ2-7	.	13	TGTGCCAGCAGCCAACCGGGATCTTACGAGCAGTACTTC	CASSQPGSYEQYF
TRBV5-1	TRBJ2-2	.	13	TGCGCCAGCAGTCAAGAGTTCACCGGGGAGCTGTTTTTT	CASSQEFTGELFF
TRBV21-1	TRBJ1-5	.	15	TGTGCCAGCGTAAGTGGGGGGGATAGCAATCAGCCCCAGCATTTT	CASVSGGDSNQPQHF
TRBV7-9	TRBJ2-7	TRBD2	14	TGTGCCAGCAGCTCTAGCGGGACCGGCTACGAGCAGTACTTC	CASSSSGTGYEQYF
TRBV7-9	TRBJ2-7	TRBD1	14	TGTGCCAGCAGCTGGGGACAGGGCACCTACGAGCAGTACTTC	CASSWGQGTYEQYF
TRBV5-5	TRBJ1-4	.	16	TGTGCCAGCAGCGGTACCCAGGGGATCACTAATGAAAAACTGTTTTTT	CASSGTQGITNEKLFF
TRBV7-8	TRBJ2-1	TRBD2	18	TGTGCCAGCAGCTTAGTTACCCCTAGGGGGACTAGACACAATGAGCAGTTCTTC	CASSLVTPRGTRHNEQFF
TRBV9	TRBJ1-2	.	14	TGTGCCAGCAGCGTAGAGTCAGCTAACTATGGCTACACCTTC	CASSVESANYGYTF
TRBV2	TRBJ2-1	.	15	TGTGCCAGCAGTTACGGATTGGAGCGGTACAATGAGCAGTTCTTC	CASSYGLERYNEQFF
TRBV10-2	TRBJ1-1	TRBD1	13	TGCGCCAGCAGCCGGACAGGGTCCACTGAAGCTTTCTTT	CASSRTGSTEAFF
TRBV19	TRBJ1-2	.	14	TGTGCCAGTACTAACGAGAGACAGAGTACTTACTACACCTTC	CASTNERQSTYYTF
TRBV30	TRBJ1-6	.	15	TGTGCCTGGAGGCTCCCGTCCAGACTTAATTCACCCCTCCACTTT	CAWRLPSRLNSPLHF
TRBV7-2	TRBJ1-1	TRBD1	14	TGTGCCAGCGGACAGGATGATCGGAACACTGAAGCTTTCTTT	CASGQDDRNTEAFF
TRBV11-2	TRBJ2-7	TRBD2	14	TGTGCCAGCAGCTTAGAAGCGGGGGGCTACGAGCAGTACTTC	CASSLEAGGYEQYF
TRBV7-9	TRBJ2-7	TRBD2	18	TGTGCCAGCAGCCCACCGGGAGGGTCAAAAACGAGTCCCTACGAGCAGTACTTC	CASSPPGGSKTSPYEQYF
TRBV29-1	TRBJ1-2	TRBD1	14	TGCAGCGTCGGGACAGGGGGCGGGAGCTATGGCTACACCTTC	CSVGTGGGSYGYTF
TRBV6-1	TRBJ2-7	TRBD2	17	TGTGCCAGCAGTGCGACTCGACTAGCGGACTCGTCCTACGAGCAGTACTTC	CASSATRLADSSYEQYF
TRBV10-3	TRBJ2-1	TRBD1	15	TGTGCCATCAGTCAGACAGGGGTGGGGTCCAATGAGCAGTTCTTC	CAISQTGVGSNEQFF
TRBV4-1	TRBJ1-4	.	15	TGCGCCAGCAGCCGGGCTCTGGGGGGAAATGAAAAACTGTTTTTT	CASSRALGGNEKLFF
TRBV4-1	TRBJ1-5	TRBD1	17	TGCGCCAGCAGCCAAGAACCCACCGGGACAGGGGGTCAGCCCCAGCATTTT	CASSQEPTGTGGQPQHF
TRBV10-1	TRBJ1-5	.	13	TGCGCCAGCAGTGGACAAATCAATCAGCCCCAGCATTTT	CASSGQINQPQHF
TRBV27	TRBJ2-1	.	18	TGTGCCAGCAGTTTAAGAGGTGTGCAGGGGGGCTCCTACAATGAGCAGTTCTTC	CASSLRGVQGGSYNEQFF
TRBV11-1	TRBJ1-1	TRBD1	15	TGTGCCAGCAGTAAGGGGACAGGGGAATACACTGAAGCTTTCTTT	CASSKGTGEYTEAFF
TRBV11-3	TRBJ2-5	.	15	TGTGCCAGCAGCTTAGCCCTAGCGCTTCAAGAGACCCAGTACTTC	CASSLALALQETQYF
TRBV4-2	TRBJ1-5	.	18	TGTGCCAGCAGCCAAGATCTCGCAAACCAGGGCAACGGTCAGCCCCAGCATTTT	CASSQDLANQGNGQPQHF
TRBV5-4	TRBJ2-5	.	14	TGTGCCAGCAGCTACCGGGAAGTACAAGAGACCCAGTACTTC	CASSYREVQETQYF
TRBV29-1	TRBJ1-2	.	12	TGCAGCGTTTCGGCAGGGAACTATGGCTACACCTTC	CSVSAGNYGYTF
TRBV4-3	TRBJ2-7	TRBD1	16	TGCGCCAGCAGCCAGTCGGACAGGGCCGCCTCCTACGAGCAGTACTTC	CASSQSDRAASYEQYF